The 9 T cell receptor beta chains listed next were all sequenced from one sample in a study of vaccination effects on CD4 cells after COVID-19. Measured with immunoSEQ multiplex PCR; TCRdb has only the in-frame clones, and not every one. This sample has about 31,000 clones, with approximately 68% found just once. These receptors' antigens are unknown. Antigen-specific CD4+ T cells were expanded with viral peptide pools in the ViraFEST assay before sequencing. Culture lasted over 9 days before CD4+ T cell isolation. The sequencing here drew on CD4+ T cells from PBMCs cultured with HCoV-229E spike peptides, taken before COVID-19 vaccination. These receptors were obtained from a human donor who received a COVID-19 vaccine.

The chain couples TRBV12-3 or TRBV12-4 to TRBJ1-2; the match to TRBD1 covers 8 bases. This CDR3 is built from 12 residues. V lost 5 bases to trimming and J lost 12 bases; unmatched junction nucleotides: 8. CDR3 DNA: TGTGCCAGCAGTCCCGACAGGGGTAGGGACACCTTC. Its translation: CASSPDRGRDTF.

For the CDR3, the DNA is TGTGCCAGCACCGGACAGGGAAGTTCACCCCTCCACTTT. It specifies CASTGQGSSPLHF. The rearrangement links TRBV6-5 to TRBJ1-6; 8 positions agree with TRBD1. This CDR3 region has 13 residues. The V segment lost 7 bases and the J segment 9 bases; nucleotides outside the gene matches: 5. CDR1 and CDR2 from the germline V gene are MNHEY and SVGAGI.

V usage is TRBV29-1 and J usage is TRBJ1-2; weak D call: TRBD1 (6 bases). Germline V gene lookup returns CDR1 SQVTM and CDR2 ANQGSEA. Between the trimmed V and J ends, which lost 2 bases and 4 bases, there was a span of 11 bases. This CDR3 is built from 13 residues. The CDR3 is CSVESGATYGYTF. CDR3 nucleotides: TGCAGCGTTGAATCGGGGGCCACCTATGGCTACACCTTC.

This sequence joins TRBV7-9 and TRBJ2-1; 8 nucleotides agree with TRBD1. V lost 1 base and J lost 5; bases outside the gene matches: 4. The germline gives CDR1 SEHNR, CDR2 FQNEAQ (reference sequence). The length of the CDR3 is 15 residues. CDR3 coding DNA: TGTGCCAGCAGCTTAGACAGGGGGGACCACAATGAGCAGTTCTTC. Its translation: CASSLDRGDHNEQFF. Drawing the rest from reference TRBV7-9 and TRBJ2-1, the complete variable domain is DTGVSQNPRHKITKRGQNVTFRCDPISEHNRLYWYRQTLGQGPEFLTYFQNEAQLEKSRLLSDRFSAERPKGSFSTLEIQRTEQGDSAMYLCASSLDRGDHNEQFFGPGTRLTVL.

The count of this clone is one. The rearrangement links TRBV19 to TRBJ2-4, with a weak D call TRBD2 (5 bases). The CDR3 is 14 amino acids. Germline V gives CDR1 LNHDA, CDR2 SQIVND (reference sequence). The V end was cut by 3 bases, the J end by 8 bases, with 14 bases between. CDR3 coding DNA: TGTGCCAGTAGTATCGGAGGCGCCGGGGACATTCAGTACTTC. The encoded protein is CASSIGGAGDIQYF.

This chain connects TRBV7-9 to TRBJ1-3; D is possibly TRBD1 (5 bases). Germline CDR1 reads SEHNR; CDR2 reads FQNEAQ (reference sequence). The CDR3 consists of 15 residues. V was pared by 4 bases and J by 2 bases, with 12 bases between. Here the CDR3 DNA reads TGTGCCAGCAGCTCTGGGGCAAATGCTGGAAACACCATATATTTT. Encoded protein: CASSSGANAGNTIYF.

The chain uses TRBV5-1 and TRBJ1-2, with TRBD1 identical over 9 bases. Germline trimming cut 4 bases from V and 4 bases from J; bases unmatched to any gene: 8. CDR1 and CDR2 from the germline V gene are SGHRS and YFSETQ. This CDR3 is built from 15 residues. In nucleotides, the CDR3 is TGCGCCAGCAGCCCATCTCGACAGGGGGGCTATGGCTACACCTTC. It translates to CASSPSRQGGYGYTF.

The V and J genes are TRBV3-1 (or the pseudogene TRBV3-2) and TRBJ2-7; 7 bases map to TRBD2. Germline assignment: CDR1 LGHDT and CDR2 YNNKEL (reference sequence). The CDR3 sequence is 15 residues long. The trim removed 4 bases at V and 2 bases at J, leaving 8 bases unmatched. CDR3 amino acids: CASSPRTSRTYEQYF. CDR3 nucleotides: TGTGCCAGCAGCCCACGGACTAGTCGAACCTACGAGCAGTACTTC.

The chain has TRBV30 and TRBJ2-5, with D perhaps TRBD2 (5 bases). Trimming cost V 5 bases and J 9 bases, with 13 bases left between them. The CDR3 sequence is 11 residues long. Germline CDR1 and CDR2: GTSNPN and SVGIG (reference sequence). In DNA, the CDR3 is TGTGCCTGGGCAGAAGGGCGGGCCCAGTACTTC. Translating it yields CAWAEGRAQYF.